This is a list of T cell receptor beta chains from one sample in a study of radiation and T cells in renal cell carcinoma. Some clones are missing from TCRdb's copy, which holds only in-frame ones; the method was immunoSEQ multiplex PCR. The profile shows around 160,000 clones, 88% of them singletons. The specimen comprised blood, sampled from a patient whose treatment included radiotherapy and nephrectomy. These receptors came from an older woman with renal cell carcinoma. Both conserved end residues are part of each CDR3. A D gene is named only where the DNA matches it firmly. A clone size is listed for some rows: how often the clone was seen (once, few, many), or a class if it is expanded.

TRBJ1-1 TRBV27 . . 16 TGTGCCAGCAGTCTTACCAGGGCGACCTTGAACACTGAAGCTTTCTTT CASSLTRATLNTEAFF
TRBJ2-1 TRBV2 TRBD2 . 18 TGTGCCAGCAGTACCACCGTCCGACTAGCGGCAATATTCAATGAGCAGTTCTTC CASSTTVRLAAIFNEQFF
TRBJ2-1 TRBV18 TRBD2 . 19 TGTGCCAGCTCACCACTGGGACTAGCGGGGCTAAGCTCCTACAATGAGCAGTTCTTC CASSPLGLAGLSSYNEQFF
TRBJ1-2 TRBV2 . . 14 TGTGCCAGCAGGTCCCGGGGAGCCGACTATGGCTACACCTTC CASRSRGADYGYTF
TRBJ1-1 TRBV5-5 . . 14 TGTGCCAGCAGCCCCCGTTGGGCGAACACTGAAGCTTTCTTT CASSPRWANTEAFF
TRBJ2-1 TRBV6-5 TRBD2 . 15 TGTGCCAGCAGTGGATCGGCGGGGGCCTACAATGAGCAGTTCTTC CASSGSAGAYNEQFF
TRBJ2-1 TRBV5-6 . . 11 TGTGCCAGTAAGGGGTACAATGAGCAGTTCTTC CASKGYNEQFF
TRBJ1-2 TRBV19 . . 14 TGTGCCAGTAGTATAGTCCGAAGGGGGAGAGGCTACACCTTC CASSIVRRGRGYTF
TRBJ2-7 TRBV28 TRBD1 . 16 TGTGCCAGCACCATCCGTCAGGGGGCTGGGGTCTACGAGCAGTACTTC CASTIRQGAGVYEQYF
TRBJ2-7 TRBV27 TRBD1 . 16 TGTGCCAGCAGAGGACAGGGCCAGATTAGCTCCTACGAGCAGTACTTC CASRGQGQISSYEQYF
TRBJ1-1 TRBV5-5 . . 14 TGTGCCAGCAGCCCGTGGCGACAAAACACTGAAGCTTTCTTT CASSPWRQNTEAFF
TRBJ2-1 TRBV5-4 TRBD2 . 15 TGTGCCAGCAGCTTTAGCGGGGGGGCCAACAATGAGCAGTTCTTC CASSFSGGANNEQFF
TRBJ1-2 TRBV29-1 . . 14 TGCAGCGTCGCTCGGGACTCCACTAACTATGGCTACACCTTC CSVARDSTNYGYTF
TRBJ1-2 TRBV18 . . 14 TGTGCCAGCTCACCAGGGGTCCAGGGCTATGGCTACACCTTC CASSPGVQGYGYTF
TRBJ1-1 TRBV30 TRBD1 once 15 TGTGCCTGGACCCCGCTCGGGCAGGGGGGAACTGAAGCTTTCTTT CAWTPLGQGGTEAFF
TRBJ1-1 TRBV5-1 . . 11 TGCGCCAGCAGGGGACGGGCTGAAGCTTTCTTT CASRGRAEAFF
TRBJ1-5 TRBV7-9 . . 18 TGTGCCAGCAGCTTAGAGGGCAGGGGACTAAATAGCAATCAGCCCCAGCATTTT CASSLEGRGLNSNQPQHF
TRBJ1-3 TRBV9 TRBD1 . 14 TGTGCCAGCAGCCCGACAGGGCCTGGAAACACCATATATTTT CASSPTGPGNTIYF
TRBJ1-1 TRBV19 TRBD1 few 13 TGTGCCAGTAGCAAGGGGGCGAGCACTGAAGCTTTCTTT CASSKGASTEAFF
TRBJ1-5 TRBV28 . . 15 TGTGCCAGCAGTGACCCCGGGACATACACTGGGCCCCAGCATTTT CASSDPGTYTGPQHF
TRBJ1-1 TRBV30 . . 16 TGTGCCTGGAGTCAACGTGACAGGACACCGAACACTGAAGCTTTCTTT CAWSQRDRTPNTEAFF
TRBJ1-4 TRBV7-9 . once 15 TGTGCCAGCAGCTTGGGACGGCAGAGGGAGGAAAAACTGTTTTTT CASSLGRQREEKLFF
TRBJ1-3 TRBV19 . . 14 TGTGCCAGTAGTGTGGGGAACTCTGGAAACACCATATATTTT CASSVGNSGNTIYF
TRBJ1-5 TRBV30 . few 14 TGTGCCTGGAGTGTAATGGCAGTCAATCAGCCCCAGCATTTT CAWSVMAVNQPQHF
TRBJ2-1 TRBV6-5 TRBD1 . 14 TGTGCCAGCAGAACGGGACAGGGGTATGGTGGGCAGTTCTTC CASRTGQGYGGQFF
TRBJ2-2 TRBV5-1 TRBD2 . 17 TGCGCCAGCAGCTCGTCGACCGGGACTACAGCACCGAGGGAGCTGTTTTTT CASSSSTGTTAPRELFF
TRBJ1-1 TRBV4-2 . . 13 TGTGCCAGCAGCCGGCAGGGAGTAACTGAAGCTTTCTTT CASSRQGVTEAFF
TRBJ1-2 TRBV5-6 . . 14 TGTGCCAGCACCCCGGAGAGGGACAACTATGGCTACACCTTC CASTPERDNYGYTF
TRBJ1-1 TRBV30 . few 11 TGTGCCTGGAGTGTGGTAGGAGAAGCTTTCTTT CAWSVVGEAFF
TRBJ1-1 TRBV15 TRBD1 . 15 TGTGCCACCAGCAGAGAGGACAGGGTGAACACTGAAGCTTTCTTT CATSREDRVNTEAFF
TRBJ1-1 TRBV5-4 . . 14 TGTGCCAGCAGCCCGGGACGTATGAACACTGAAGCTTTCTTT CASSPGRMNTEAFF
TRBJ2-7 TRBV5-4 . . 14 TGTGCCAGCAGCAAGCCGGGCCCAGAACACGAGCAGTACTTC CASSKPGPEHEQYF
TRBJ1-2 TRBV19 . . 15 TGTGCCAGTAGTATAGATCAAGGCGCCAGATATGGCTACACCTTC CASSIDQGARYGYTF
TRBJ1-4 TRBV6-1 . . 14 TGTGCCAGCAGCGACGCGGGAGGGAATGAAAAACTGTTTTTT CASSDAGGNEKLFF
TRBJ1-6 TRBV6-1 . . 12 TGTGCCAGCAGTGCCGGCAATTCACCCCTCCACTTT CASSAGNSPLHF
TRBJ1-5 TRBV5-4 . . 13 TGTGCCAGCAGCTTCGGGGGGAGTCAGCCCCAGCATTTT CASSFGGSQPQHF
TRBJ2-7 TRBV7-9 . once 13 TGTGCCAGCAGCTTAGATTTCACTGACGAGCAGTACTTC CASSLDFTDEQYF
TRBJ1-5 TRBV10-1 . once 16 TGCGCCAACCCTCGGAATGAACAGCGGAGCAATCAGCCCCAGCATTTT CANPRNEQRSNQPQHF
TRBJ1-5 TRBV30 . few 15 TGTGCCTGGACTTACGGGGGCGGCCGCAATCAGCCCCAGCATTTT CAWTYGGGRNQPQHF
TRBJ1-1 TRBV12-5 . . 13 TGTGCTAGTGCCCAACATATGAACACTGAAGCTTTCTTT CASAQHMNTEAFF
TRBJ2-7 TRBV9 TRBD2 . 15 TGTGCCAGCAGCGTAAGAGCGGGGGCTCCCTACGAGCAGTACTTC CASSVRAGAPYEQYF
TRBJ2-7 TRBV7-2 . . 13 TGTGCCAGCAGCCCGCGGGTAGCCTACGAGCAGTACTTC CASSPRVAYEQYF